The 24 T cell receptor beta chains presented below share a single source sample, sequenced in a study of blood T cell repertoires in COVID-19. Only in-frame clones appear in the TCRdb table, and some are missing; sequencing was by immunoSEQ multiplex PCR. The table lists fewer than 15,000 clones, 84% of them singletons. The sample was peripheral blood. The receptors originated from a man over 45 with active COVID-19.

The CDR3 DNA is TGTGCCTGGAACCGGGACAGGGCCACCGGGGAGCTGTTTTTT. Translation gives CAWNRDRATGELFF. This chain connects TRBV30 to TRBJ2-2; 9 positions match TRBD1. The CDR3 has 14 residues. The junction had 4 bases not matched to a gene; V was cut back by 4 bases and J by 4 bases. The germline V gene has CDR1 GTSNPN and CDR2 SVGIG (reference sequence). The variable domain in full, with the rest retrieved from reference TRBV30 and TRBJ2-2, is SQTIHQWPATLVQPVGSPLSLECTVEGTSNPNLYWYRQAAGRGLQLLFYSVGIGQISSEVPQNLSASRPQDRQFILSSKKLLLSDSGFYLCAWNRDRATGELFFGEGSRLTVL.

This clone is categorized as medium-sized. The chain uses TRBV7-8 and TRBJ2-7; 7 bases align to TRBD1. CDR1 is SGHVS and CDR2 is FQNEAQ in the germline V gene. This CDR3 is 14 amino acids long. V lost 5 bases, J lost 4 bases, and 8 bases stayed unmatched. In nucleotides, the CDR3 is TGTGCCAGCAGCGCGACAGGGTTCATGTACGAGCAGTACTTC. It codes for CASSATGFMYEQYF. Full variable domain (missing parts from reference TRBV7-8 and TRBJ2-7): GAGVSQSPRYKVAKRGQDVALRCDPISGHVSLFWYQQALGQGPEFLTYFQNEAQLDKSGLPSDRFFAERPEGSVSTLKIQRTQQEDSAVYLCASSATGFMYEQYFGPGTRLTVT.

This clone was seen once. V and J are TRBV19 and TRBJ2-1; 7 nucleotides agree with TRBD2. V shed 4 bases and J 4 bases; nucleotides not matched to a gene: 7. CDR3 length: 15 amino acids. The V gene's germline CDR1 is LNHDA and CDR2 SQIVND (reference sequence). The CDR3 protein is CASSRYGRIYNEQFF. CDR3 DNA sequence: TGTGCCAGTAGTAGGTACGGGAGGATATACAATGAGCAGTTCTTC.

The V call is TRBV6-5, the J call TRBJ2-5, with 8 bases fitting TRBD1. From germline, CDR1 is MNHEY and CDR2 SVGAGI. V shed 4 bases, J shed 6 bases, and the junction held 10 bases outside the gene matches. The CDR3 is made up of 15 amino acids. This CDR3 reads CASSSTRQGSKTQYF. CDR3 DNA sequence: TGTGCCAGCAGTTCGACCAGACAGGGGTCAAAGACCCAGTACTTC.

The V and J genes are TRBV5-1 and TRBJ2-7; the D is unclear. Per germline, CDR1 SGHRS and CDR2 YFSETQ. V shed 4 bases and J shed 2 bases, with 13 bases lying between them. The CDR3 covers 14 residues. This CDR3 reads CASSAERYPYEQYF. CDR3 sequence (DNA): TGCGCCAGCAGCGCGGAACGGTACCCCTACGAGCAGTACTTC.

The CDR3 protein is CSVTNRDRNYGYTF. The CDR3 nucleotides are TGCAGCGTCACGAACCGGGACAGGAACTATGGCTACACCTTC. The V call is TRBV29-1, the J call TRBJ1-2; TRBD1 matches 8 bases. Trimming took 6 bases from V and 2 from J; bases not matched to a gene: 8. The CDR3 spans 14 residues. CDR1 is SQVTM, CDR2 ANQGSEA, per germline.

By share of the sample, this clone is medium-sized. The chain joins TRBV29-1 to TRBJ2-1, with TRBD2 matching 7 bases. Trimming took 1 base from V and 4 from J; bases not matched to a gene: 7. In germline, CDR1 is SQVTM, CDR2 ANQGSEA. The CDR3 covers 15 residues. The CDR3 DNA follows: TGCAGCGTTGAAGGGGCGGGAGCGAATTACAATGAGCAGTTCTTC. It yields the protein CSVEGAGANYNEQFF.

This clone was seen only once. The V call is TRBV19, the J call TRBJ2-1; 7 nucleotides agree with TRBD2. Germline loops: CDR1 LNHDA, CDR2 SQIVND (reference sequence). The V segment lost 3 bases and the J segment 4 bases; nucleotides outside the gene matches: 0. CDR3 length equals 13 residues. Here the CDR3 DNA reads TGTGCCAGTAGTATGCGGGGGTACAATGAGCAGTTCTTC. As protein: CASSMRGYNEQFF.

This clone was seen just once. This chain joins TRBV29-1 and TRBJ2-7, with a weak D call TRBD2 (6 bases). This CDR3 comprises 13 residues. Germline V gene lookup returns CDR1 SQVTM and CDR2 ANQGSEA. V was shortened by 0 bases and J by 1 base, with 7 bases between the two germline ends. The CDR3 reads CSVEDGGSYEQYF. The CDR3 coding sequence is TGCAGCGTTGAAGATGGGGGGTCCTACGAGCAGTACTTC.

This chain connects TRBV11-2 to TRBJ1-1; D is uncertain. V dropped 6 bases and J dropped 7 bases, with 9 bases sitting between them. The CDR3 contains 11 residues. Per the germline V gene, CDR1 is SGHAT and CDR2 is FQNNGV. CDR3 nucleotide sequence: TGTGCCAGCAGTCCGGGGTTTGAAGCTTTCTTT. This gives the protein CASSPGFEAFF.

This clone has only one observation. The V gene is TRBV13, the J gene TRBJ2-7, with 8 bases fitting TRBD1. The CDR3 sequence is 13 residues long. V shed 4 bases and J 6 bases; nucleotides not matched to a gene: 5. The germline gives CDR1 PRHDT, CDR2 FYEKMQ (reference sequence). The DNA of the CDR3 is TGTGCCAGCAGCTCGACAGGGGCTAGCGAGCAGTACTTC. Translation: CASSSTGASEQYF.

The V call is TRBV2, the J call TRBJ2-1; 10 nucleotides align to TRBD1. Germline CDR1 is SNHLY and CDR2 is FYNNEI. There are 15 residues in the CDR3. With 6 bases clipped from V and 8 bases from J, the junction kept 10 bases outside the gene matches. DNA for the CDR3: TGTGCCAGCAGCCGACAGGGGGCCGTTTCCGATGAGCAGTTCTTC. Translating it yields CASSRQGAVSDEQFF.

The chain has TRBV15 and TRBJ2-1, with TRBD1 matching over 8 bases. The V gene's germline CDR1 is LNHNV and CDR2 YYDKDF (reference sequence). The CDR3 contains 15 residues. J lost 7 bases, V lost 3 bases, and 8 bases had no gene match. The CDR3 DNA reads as TGTGCCACCAGCAGGGGACAGGAGGGGGCTAATGAGCAGTTCTTC. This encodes CATSRGQEGANEQFF.

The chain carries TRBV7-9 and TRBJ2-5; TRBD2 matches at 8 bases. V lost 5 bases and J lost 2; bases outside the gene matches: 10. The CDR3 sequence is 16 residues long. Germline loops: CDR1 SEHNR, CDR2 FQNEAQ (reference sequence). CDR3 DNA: TGTGCCAGCAGCCGATTGACTAGCGTGTATCAAGAGACCCAGTACTTC. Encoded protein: CASSRLTSVYQETQYF.

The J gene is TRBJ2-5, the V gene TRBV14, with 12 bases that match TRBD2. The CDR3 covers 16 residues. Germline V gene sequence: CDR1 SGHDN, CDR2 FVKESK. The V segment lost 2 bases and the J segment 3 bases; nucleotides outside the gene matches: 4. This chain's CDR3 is CASSQLAGGSEETQYF. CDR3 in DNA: TGTGCCAGCAGCCAACTAGCGGGAGGGAGTGAAGAGACCCAGTACTTC.

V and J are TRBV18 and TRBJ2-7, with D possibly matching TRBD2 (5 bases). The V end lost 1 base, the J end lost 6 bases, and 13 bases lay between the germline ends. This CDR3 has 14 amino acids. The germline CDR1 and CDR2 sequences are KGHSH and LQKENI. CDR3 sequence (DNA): TGTGCCAGCTCACCACGAGGGCCCCCCCCCGAGCAGTACTTC. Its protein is CASSPRGPPPEQYF. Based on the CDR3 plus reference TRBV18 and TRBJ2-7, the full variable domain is NAGVMQNPRHLVRRRGQEARLRCSPMKGHSHVYWYRQLPEEGLKFMVYLQKENIIDESGMPKERFSAEFPKEGPSILRIQQVVRGDSAAYFCASSPRGPPPEQYFGPGTRLTVT.

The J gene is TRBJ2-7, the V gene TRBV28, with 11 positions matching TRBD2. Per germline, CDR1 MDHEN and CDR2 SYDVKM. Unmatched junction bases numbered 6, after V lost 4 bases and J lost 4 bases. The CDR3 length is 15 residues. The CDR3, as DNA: TGTGCCAGCAGTTCCGGGACTAGCGGACTATACGAGCAGTACTTC. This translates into CASSSGTSGLYEQYF.

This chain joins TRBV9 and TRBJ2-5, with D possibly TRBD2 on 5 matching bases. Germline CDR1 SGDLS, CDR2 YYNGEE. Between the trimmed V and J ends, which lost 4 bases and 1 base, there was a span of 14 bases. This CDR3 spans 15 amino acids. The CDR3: CASSPRGLAQETQYF. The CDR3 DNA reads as TGTGCCAGCAGCCCCCGGGGTCTCGCCCAAGAGACCCAGTACTTC. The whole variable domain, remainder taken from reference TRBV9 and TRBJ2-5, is DSGVTQTPKHLITATGQRVTLRCSPRSGDLSVYWYQQSLDQGLQFLIQYYNGEERAKGNILERFSAQQFPDLHSELNLSSLELGDSALYFCASSPRGLAQETQYFGPGTRLLVL.

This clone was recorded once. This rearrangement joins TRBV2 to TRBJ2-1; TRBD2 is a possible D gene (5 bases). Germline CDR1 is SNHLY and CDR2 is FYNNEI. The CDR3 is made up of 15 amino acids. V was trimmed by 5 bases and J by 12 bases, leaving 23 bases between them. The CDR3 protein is CASSSGQAEPRGQFF. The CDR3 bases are TGTGCCAGCAGTTCCGGGCAGGCGGAACCACGGGGGCAGTTCTTC.

This CDR3 is CASSGDGLINEQFF. In nucleotides, the CDR3 is TGTGCCAGCAGCGGAGATGGACTCATTAATGAGCAGTTCTTC. The genes are TRBV9 and TRBJ2-1, with D tentatively TRBD2 (5 bases). Trimming stripped 3 bases from V and 7 bases from J, with 14 bases between. This CDR3 spans 14 amino acids. The germline V gene encodes CDR1 SGDLS and CDR2 YYNGEE. Complete variable domain (other parts from reference TRBV9 and TRBJ2-1): DSGVTQTPKHLITATGQRVTLRCSPRSGDLSVYWYQQSLDQGLQFLIQYYNGEERAKGNILERFSAQQFPDLHSELNLSSLELGDSALYFCASSGDGLINEQFFGPGTRLTVL.

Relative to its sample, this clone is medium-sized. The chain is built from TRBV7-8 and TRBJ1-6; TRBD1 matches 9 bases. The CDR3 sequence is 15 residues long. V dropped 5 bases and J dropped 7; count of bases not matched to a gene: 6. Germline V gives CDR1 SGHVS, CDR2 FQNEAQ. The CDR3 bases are TGTGCCAGCAGCACGGACAGGGGACTAAATTCACCCCTCCACTTT. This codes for CASSTDRGLNSPLHF.

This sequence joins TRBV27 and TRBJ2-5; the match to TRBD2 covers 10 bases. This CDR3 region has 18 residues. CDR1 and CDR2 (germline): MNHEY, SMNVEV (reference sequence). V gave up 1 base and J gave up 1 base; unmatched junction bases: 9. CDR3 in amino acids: CASSLFWTSGSSQETQYF. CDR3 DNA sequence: TGTGCCAGCAGTTTATTTTGGACTAGCGGTTCCTCCCAAGAGACCCAGTACTTC.

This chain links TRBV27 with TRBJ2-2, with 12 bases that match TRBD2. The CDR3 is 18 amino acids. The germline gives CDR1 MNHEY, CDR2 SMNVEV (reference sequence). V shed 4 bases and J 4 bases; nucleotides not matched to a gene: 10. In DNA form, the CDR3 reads TGTGCCAGCAGTTCAGGACTAGCGGGGCACCCGGGCACCGGGGAGCTGTTTTTT. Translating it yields CASSSGLAGHPGTGELFF.

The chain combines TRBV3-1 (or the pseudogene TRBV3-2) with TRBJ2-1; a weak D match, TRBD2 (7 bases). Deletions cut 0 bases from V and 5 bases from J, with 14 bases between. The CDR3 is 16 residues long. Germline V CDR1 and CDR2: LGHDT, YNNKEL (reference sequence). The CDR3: CASSQERGTTHNEQFF. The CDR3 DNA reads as TGTGCCAGCAGCCAAGAGAGGGGGACTACCCACAATGAGCAGTTCTTC.